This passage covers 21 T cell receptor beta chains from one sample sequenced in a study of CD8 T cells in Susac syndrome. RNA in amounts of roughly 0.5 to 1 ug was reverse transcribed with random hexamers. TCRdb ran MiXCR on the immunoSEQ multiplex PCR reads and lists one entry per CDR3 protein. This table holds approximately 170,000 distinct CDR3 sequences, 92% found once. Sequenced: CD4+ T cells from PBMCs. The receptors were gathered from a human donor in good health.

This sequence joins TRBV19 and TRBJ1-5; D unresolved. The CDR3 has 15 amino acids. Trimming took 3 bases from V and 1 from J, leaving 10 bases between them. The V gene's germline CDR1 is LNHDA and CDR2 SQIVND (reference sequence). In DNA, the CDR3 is TGTGCCAGTAGTATGGACGCGGCGAGCAATCAGCCCCAGCATTTT. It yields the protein CASSMDAASNQPQHF.

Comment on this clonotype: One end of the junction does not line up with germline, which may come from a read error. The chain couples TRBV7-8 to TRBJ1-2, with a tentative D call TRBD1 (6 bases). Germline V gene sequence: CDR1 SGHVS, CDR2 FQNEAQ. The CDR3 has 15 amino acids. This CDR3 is CASSSSGALSYGYTF. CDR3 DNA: TGTGCCAGCAGTTCCTCAGGGGCACTTAGCTATGGCTACACTTTC.

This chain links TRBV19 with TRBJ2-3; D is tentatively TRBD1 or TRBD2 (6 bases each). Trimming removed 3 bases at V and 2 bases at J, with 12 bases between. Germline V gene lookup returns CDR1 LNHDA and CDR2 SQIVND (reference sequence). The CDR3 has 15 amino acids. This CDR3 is CASSIGGRHTDTQYF. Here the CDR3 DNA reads TGTGCCAGTAGTATCGGGGGCCGTCACACAGATACGCAGTATTTT.

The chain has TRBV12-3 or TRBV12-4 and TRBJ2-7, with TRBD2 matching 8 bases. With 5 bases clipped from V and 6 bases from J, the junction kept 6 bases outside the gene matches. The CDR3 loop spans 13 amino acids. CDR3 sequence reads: CASSPREGGEQYF. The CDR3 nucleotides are TGTGCCAGCAGTCCCCGGGAGGGAGGCGAGCAGTACTTC.

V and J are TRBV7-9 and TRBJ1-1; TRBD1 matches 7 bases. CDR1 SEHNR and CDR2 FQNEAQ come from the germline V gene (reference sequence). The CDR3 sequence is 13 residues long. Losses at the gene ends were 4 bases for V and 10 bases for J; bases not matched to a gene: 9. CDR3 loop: CASSSTEGDRAFF. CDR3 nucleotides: TGTGCCAGCAGCTCAACTGAGGGGGACAGAGCTTTCTTT.

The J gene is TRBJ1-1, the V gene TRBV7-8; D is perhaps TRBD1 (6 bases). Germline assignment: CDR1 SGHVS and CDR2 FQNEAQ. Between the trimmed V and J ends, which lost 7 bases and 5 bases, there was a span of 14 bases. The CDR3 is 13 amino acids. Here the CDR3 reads CASNPGARTEAFF. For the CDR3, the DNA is TGTGCCAGCAACCCGGGGGCGAGGACTGAAGCTTTCTTT. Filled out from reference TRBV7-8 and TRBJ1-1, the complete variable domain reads GAGVSQSPRYKVAKRGQDVALRCDPISGHVSLFWYQQALGQGPEFLTYFQNEAQLDKSGLPSDRFFAERPEGSVSTLKIQRTQQEDSAVYLCASNPGARTEAFFGQGTRLTVV.

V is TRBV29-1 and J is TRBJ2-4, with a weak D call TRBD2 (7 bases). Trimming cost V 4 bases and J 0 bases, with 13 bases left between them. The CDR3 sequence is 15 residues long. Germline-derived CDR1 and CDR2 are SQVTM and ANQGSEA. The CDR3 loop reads CSVGGGLLAKNIQYF. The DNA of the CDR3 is TGCAGCGTTGGGGGGGGCTTACTAGCCAAAAACATTCAGTACTTC.

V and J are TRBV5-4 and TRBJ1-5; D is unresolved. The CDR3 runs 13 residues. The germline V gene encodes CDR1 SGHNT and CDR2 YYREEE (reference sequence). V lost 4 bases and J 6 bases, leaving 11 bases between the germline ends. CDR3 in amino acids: CASSPGVGQPQHF. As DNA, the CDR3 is TGTGCCAGCAGCCCCGGGGTCGGTCAGCCCCAGCATTTT.

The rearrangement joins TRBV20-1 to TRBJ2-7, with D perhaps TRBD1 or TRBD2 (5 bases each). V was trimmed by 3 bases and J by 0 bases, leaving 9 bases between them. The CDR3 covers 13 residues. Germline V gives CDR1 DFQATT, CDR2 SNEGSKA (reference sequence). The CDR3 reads CSASGTSSYEQYF. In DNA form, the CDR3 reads TGCAGTGCTAGCGGGACGAGCTCCTACGAGCAGTACTTC.

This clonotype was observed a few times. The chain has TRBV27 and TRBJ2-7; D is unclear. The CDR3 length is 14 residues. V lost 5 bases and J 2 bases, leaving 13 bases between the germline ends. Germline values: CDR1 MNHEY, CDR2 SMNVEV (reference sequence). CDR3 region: CASSPERRTYEQYF. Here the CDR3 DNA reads TGTGCCAGCAGTCCAGAGAGGCGTACCTACGAGCAGTACTTC.

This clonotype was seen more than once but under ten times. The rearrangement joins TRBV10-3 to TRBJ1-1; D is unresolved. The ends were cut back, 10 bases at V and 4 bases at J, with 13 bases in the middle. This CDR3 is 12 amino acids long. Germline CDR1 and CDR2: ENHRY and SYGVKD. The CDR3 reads CASSYLGTEAFF. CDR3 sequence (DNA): TGTGCCAGCTCATATTTGGGCACTGAAGCTTTCTTT.

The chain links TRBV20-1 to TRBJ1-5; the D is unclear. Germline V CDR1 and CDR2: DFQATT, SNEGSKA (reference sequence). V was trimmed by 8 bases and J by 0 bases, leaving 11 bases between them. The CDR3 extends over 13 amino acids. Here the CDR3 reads CSPKGSSNQPQHF. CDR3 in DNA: TGCAGTCCAAAGGGCAGTAGCAATCAGCCCCAGCATTTT.

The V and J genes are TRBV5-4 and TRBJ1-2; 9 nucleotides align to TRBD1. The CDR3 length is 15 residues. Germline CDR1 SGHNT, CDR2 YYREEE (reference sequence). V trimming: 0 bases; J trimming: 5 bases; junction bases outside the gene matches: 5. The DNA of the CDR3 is TGTGCCAGCAGCTTGGCCTGGGGGACAGGGTATGGCTACACCTTC. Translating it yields CASSLAWGTGYGYTF.

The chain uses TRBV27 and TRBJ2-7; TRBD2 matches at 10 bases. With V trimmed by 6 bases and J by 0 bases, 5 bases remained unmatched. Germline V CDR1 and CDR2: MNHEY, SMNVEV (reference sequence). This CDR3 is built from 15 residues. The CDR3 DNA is TGTGCCAGCAGCCGGAGCGGGAGGGCCTCCTACGAGCAGTACTTC. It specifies CASSRSGRASYEQYF.

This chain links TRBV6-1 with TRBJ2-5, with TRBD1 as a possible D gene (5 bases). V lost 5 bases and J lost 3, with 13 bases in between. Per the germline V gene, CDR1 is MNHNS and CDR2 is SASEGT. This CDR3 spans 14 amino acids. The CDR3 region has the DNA TGTGCCAGCAGTCACCAAGACAGAAAAGAGACCCAGTACTTC. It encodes CASSHQDRKETQYF.

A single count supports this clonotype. The DNA of the CDR3 is TGTGCCAGCAGCGCCCCGGGACTACCCCGGGAGACCCAGTACTTC. As protein: CASSAPGLPRETQYF. The J gene is TRBJ2-5, the V gene TRBV6-6; 7 nucleotides agree with TRBD2. With 6 bases clipped from V and 5 bases from J, the junction kept 12 bases outside the gene matches. Germline lookup yields CDR1 MNHNY and CDR2 SVGAGI (reference sequence). The CDR3 contains 15 residues.

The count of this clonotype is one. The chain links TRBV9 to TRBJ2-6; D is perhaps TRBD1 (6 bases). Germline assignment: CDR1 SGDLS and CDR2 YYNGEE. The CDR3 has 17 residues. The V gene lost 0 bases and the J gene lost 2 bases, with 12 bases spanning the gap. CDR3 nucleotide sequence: TGTGCCAGCAGCGTAGCATCTCCAGGGGCTGGGGCCAACGTCCTGACTTTC. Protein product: CASSVASPGAGANVLTF.

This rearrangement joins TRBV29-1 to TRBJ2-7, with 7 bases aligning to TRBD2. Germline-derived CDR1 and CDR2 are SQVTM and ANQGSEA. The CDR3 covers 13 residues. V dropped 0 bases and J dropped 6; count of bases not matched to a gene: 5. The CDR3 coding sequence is TGCAGCGTTGAAGATCAAACGGGAGGCGAGCAGTACTTC. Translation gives CSVEDQTGGEQYF.

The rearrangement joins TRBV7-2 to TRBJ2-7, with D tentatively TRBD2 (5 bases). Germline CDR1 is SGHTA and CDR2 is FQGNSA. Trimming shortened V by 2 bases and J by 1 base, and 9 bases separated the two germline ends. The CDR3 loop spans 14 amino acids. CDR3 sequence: CASSLSLASYEQYF. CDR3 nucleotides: TGTGCCAGCAGCTTAAGCCTAGCATCCTACGAGCAGTACTTC.

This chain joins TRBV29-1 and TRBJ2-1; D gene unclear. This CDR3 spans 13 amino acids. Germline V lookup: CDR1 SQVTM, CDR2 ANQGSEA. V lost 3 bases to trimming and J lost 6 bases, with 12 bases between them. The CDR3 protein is CSVDQGKRNEQFF. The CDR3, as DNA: TGCAGCGTTGATCAAGGAAAGCGCAATGAGCAGTTCTTC.

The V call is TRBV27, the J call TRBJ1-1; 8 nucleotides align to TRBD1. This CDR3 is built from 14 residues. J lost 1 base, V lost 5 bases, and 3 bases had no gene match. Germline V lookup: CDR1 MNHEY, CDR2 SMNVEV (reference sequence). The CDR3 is CASSPGQGNTEAFF. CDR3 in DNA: TGTGCCAGCAGTCCCGGACAGGGGAACACTGAAGCTTTCTTT.